The clone carrying this TCR beta chain was detected only once. Original processing methods: Nucleated cell number was recorded as an estimate derived from reference gene primer amplification. Only in-frame clones appear in the TCRdb table, and some are missing; sequencing was by immunoSEQ multiplex PCR. From that table come the V and J calls and clone size; the DNA was used to work out D and trimming. This sample has about 70,000 clones, with more than 80% found just once. The J segment lost 0 bases and the V segment lost 3 bases, leaving 16 bases of the junction unmatched. Looked up from germline, CDR1 is SGHVS and CDR2 is FNYEAQ. The CDR3 sequence is 21 residues long. These data come from a study of blood T cell repertoires in COVID-19. Across the study: Sites across the United States, Italy and Spain contributed samples from acute and convalescent COVID-19.

Sequenced: peripheral blood. The clonotype was recovered from a woman aged 65 to 85 with acute or convalescent COVID-19. The rearrangement uses TRBV7-6 and TRBJ1-5, with 11 bases identical to TRBD1. As DNA, the CDR3 is TGTGCCAGCAGCTTCGGACAGGGGGCCAATCTGAGACGCAATAGCAATCAGCCCCAGCATTTT. It codes for CASSFGQGANLRRNSNQPQHF.